The T cell receptor beta chain described here comes from a study of blood T cell repertoires in COVID-19. This CDR3 has 13 residues. Germline CDR1 MRHNA, CDR2 SNTAGT. The V and J ends lost 4 bases and 3 bases respectively, with 6 bases between them. This clone has only a few counts. How the authors handled the data: Estimated nucleated cell counts came from reference gene primer amplification. The assay was immunoSEQ multiplex PCR, and TCRdb's table has in-frame clones only and misses some. Clonal size and the V and J genes are those of that table, whereas D and trimming came from the DNA. Counted here are 150,000 to 200,000 clones, 84% occurring once; the ten biggest clones make up roughly an eighth.

The origin of this receptor is a man aged 18-30 years with active or convalescent COVID-19. The material sequenced was peripheral blood. The V and J genes are TRBV6-4 and TRBJ2-2, with D possibly matching TRBD1 (6 bases). CDR3 DNA: TGTGCCAGCAGTGGGACAGACACCGGGGAGCTGTTTTTT. Protein product: CASSGTDTGELFF.